This TCR beta chain came from a study of T cell responses to AZD1222 COVID-19 vaccine. Findings and limits, study-wide: Two doses of AZD1222 preceded a rise in Spike-specific TCR breadth and depth. All repertoire sampling was performed exclusively after the peak T cell response.

The germline V gene encodes CDR1 KGHSH and CDR2 LQKENI. CDR3 length: 15 residues. Trimming stripped 2 bases from V and 3 bases from J, with 13 bases between. A remark on this clone: The antigen remains undetermined.

Clones were sequenced by immunoSEQ multiplex PCR, and TCRdb holds only the in-frame ones, with some missing. The sample lists 190,000 or so clones; over 85% were seen once. The clonotype was recovered from an adult who received the AZD1222 COVID-19 vaccine. The source was peripheral blood, collected 28 days after the second AZD1222 dose. The rearrangement uses TRBV18 and TRBJ1-2, with D perhaps TRBD1 (5 bases). The CDR3 is CASSPKVTGDYGYTF. CDR3 nucleotide sequence: TGTGCCAGCTCACCAAAAGTAACAGGAGACTATGGCTACACCTTC.